The 31 T cell receptor beta chains listed next were all sequenced from one sample in a study of blood T cells in healthy people across ages. The authors ran a second PCR of 7 to 11 cycles using a sample-barcoded 5' primer and a J-beta primer mix. TCRdb itself ran the 5' RACE reads through MiXCR, one entry per CDR3 protein. Of around 1.7 million distinct CDR3 sequences listed, 28% are singletons. The sample comprised blood. The receptors originated from a woman in her thirties in good health.

CDR3 bases: TGTGCCAGCACAGGGCTTCTGGCGGGAGGGCCCTACAATGAGCAGTTCTTC. Amino acids: CASTGLLAGGPYNEQFF. The chain carries TRBV7-2 and TRBJ2-1, with 9 bases aligning to TRBD2. CDR1 and CDR2 (germline): SGHTA, FQGNSA. J lost 2 bases, V lost 7 bases, and 12 bases had no gene match. This CDR3 contains 17 residues.

This clonotype was found a few times. The chain uses TRBV28 and TRBJ2-7; 7 nucleotides align to TRBD1. The length of the CDR3 is 14 residues. The ends lost 4 bases at V and 0 bases at J; junction bases unmatched: 3. CDR1 and CDR2 (germline): MDHEN, SYDVKM. CDR3 sequence: CASSSWTGSYEQYF. For the CDR3, the DNA is TGTGCCAGCAGTTCCTGGACAGGCTCCTACGAGCAGTACTTC.

This chain connects TRBV5-1 to TRBJ2-1; 8 bases fit TRBD2. Trimming removed 5 bases from V and 1 base from J; junction bases left unmatched: 5. This CDR3 has 15 residues. Germline V lookup: CDR1 SGHRS, CDR2 YFSETQ. This CDR3 reads CASSGVAGSYNEQFF. The CDR3 nucleotides read TGCGCCAGCAGTGGGGTAGCGGGATCCTACAATGAGCAGTTCTTC.

The chain employs TRBV6-1 and TRBJ2-5, with 14 bases fitting TRBD2. J lost 10 bases, V lost 4 bases, and 5 bases had no gene match. The CDR3 covers 14 residues. CDR1 and CDR2 from the germline V gene are MNHNS and SASEGT. The CDR3 DNA follows: TGTGCCAGCAGTGCGGGACTAGCGGGGGTGGGCCAGTACTTC. Its protein is CASSAGLAGVGQYF.

The rearrangement joins TRBV7-9 to TRBJ2-7; TRBD1 is a possible D gene (6 bases). Trimming cost V 5 bases and J 5 bases, with 16 bases left between them. Germline V lookup: CDR1 SEHNR, CDR2 FQNEAQ (reference sequence). The CDR3 runs 14 residues. Written as DNA, the CDR3 is TGTGCCAGCAGCGCCGGTACAGGGATCCACGAGCAGTACTTC. Its translation: CASSAGTGIHEQYF.

Comment on this clonotype: A junction boundary mismatches the germline segment, possibly from a read error. The chain links TRBV7-9 to TRBJ2-3; D not certain. The CDR3 is made up of 15 amino acids. CDR1 SEHNR and CDR2 FQNEAQ come from the germline V gene (reference sequence). CDR3 in DNA: TGTGCCGGCAGTCCAGCAGCTCAGGGCACAGATACGCAGTATTTT. This codes for CAGSPAAQGTDTQYF.

Many counts were recorded for this clonotype. This chain uses TRBV20-1 with TRBJ2-7; 8 bases match TRBD1. After removal of 3 bases from V and 2 bases from J, the junction contained 6 bases not matched to a gene. CDR1 is DFQATT, CDR2 SNEGSKA, per germline (reference sequence). This CDR3 is built from 14 residues. CDR3 sequence: CSARRTGSAYEQYF. CDR3 DNA sequence: TGCAGTGCTAGGAGGACAGGGAGCGCCTACGAGCAGTACTTC.

This clonotype was seen at least ten times. In DNA form, the CDR3 reads TGCAGCGTTTGGGACAGGGGGGGAGAGCAGTACTTC. Amino acids: CSVWDRGGEQYF. The chain has TRBV29-1 and TRBJ2-7; TRBD1 matches 11 bases. The germline V gene has CDR1 SQVTM and CDR2 ANQGSEA. V lost 5 bases, J lost 7 bases, and 4 bases stayed unmatched. This CDR3 comprises 12 residues.

This clonotype appeared a few times. The chain links TRBV5-4 to TRBJ1-1, with 10 bases lining up with TRBD1. The germline V gene encodes CDR1 SGHNT and CDR2 YYREEE (reference sequence). This CDR3 is built from 13 residues. The ends lost 4 bases at V and 10 bases at J; junction bases unmatched: 7. The chain's CDR3 is CASSRDRGRGAFF. CDR3 nucleotide sequence: TGTGCCAGCAGCCGTGACAGGGGGCGCGGAGCTTTCTTT.

The chain couples TRBV7-2 to TRBJ1-2, with D tentatively TRBD1 (5 bases). CDR3 length: 15 amino acids. Germline V gives CDR1 SGHTA, CDR2 FQGNSA. The V and J ends lost 3 bases and 7 bases respectively, with 18 bases between them. The CDR3 nucleotides read TGTGCCAGCAGCTTCACCGGGACGCCGGCGGGTGGCTACACCTTC. The encoded protein is CASSFTGTPAGGYTF.

J is TRBJ2-1 and V is TRBV27, with TRBD2 identical over 10 bases. V was clipped by 5 bases and J by 9 bases; unmatched bases: 7. Germline V gene sequence: CDR1 MNHEY, CDR2 SMNVEV (reference sequence). The CDR3 runs to 14 residues. The CDR3 region has the DNA TGTGCCAGCAGTGGGACTAGCGCTAGAAGTGAGCAGTTCTTC. Translated, it gives CASSGTSARSEQFF.

J is TRBJ2-3 and V is TRBV3-1; TRBD2 matches at 10 bases. CDR1 is LGHDT, CDR2 YNNKEL, per germline (reference sequence). The CDR3 sequence is 19 residues long. Germline trimming cut 4 bases from V and 2 bases from J; bases unmatched to any gene: 15. The CDR3 protein is CASSPSGASGGRFTDTQYF. CDR3 DNA sequence: TGTGCCAGCAGCCCCTCGGGGGCTAGCGGGGGACGCTTCACAGATACGCAGTATTTT.

The sample holds one count of this clonotype. The rearrangement links TRBV27 to TRBJ2-2; D not certain. CDR1 is MNHEY and CDR2 is SMNVEV in the germline V gene (reference sequence). The CDR3 length is 13 residues. V lost 3 bases to trimming and J lost 4 bases, with 6 bases between them. The CDR3 spells CASSLVFTGELFF. DNA of the CDR3: TGTGCCAGCAGTTTGGTTTTCACCGGGGAGCTGTTTTTT.

V usage is TRBV7-9 and J usage is TRBJ2-3, with unresolved D. The length of the CDR3 is 12 residues. V dropped 3 bases and J dropped 6 bases, with 7 bases sitting between them. Germline CDR1 and CDR2: SEHNR and FQNEAQ (reference sequence). Here the CDR3 DNA reads TGTGCCAGCAGCTTGTGGCGGGATACGCAGTATTTT. This gives the protein CASSLWRDTQYF.

The sample holds many counts of this clonotype. J is TRBJ2-7 and V is TRBV9, with 13 bases lining up with TRBD2. The germline V gene has CDR1 SGDLS and CDR2 YYNGEE. V lost 2 bases to trimming and J lost 2 bases; unmatched junction nucleotides: 4. This CDR3 region has 16 residues. This chain's CDR3 is CASSVGTSGATYEQYF. As DNA, the CDR3 is TGTGCCAGCAGCGTGGGGACTAGCGGGGCCACCTACGAGCAGTACTTC.

Turning to this clonotype: A much bigger clone sits one base away, suggesting this may be a read error. The chain couples TRBV12-3 or TRBV12-4 to TRBJ2-1; 11 bases match TRBD2. There are 15 residues in the CDR3. Losses at the gene ends were 6 bases for V and 5 bases for J; bases not matched to a gene: 6. The DNA for the CDR3 is TGTGCCAGCAGGTCCGGGACTAGCGGAAACAATGAGCAGTTCTTC. Its protein product is CASRSGTSGNNEQFF.

Written as DNA, the CDR3 is TGCGCCAGCAGCTCCGGGACTACATTCAATGAGCAGTTCTTC. This sequence encodes CASSSGTTFNEQFF. The chain has TRBV5-1 and TRBJ2-1; 7 bases are a match to TRBD2. The CDR3 contains 14 residues. Per germline, CDR1 SGHRS and CDR2 YFSETQ. The junction had 6 bases not matched to a gene; V was cut back by 3 bases and J by 6 bases.

This clonotype came up many times. The rearrangement links TRBV5-1 to TRBJ2-5; weak D call: TRBD2 (5 bases). Per germline, CDR1 SGHRS and CDR2 YFSETQ. Trimming stripped 7 bases from V and 1 base from J, with 11 bases between. The CDR3 loop spans 13 amino acids. CDR3 protein: CASSRGIQETQYF. CDR3 bases: TGCGCCAGCTCCAGAGGGATCCAAGAGACCCAGTACTTC.

This clonotype was found a few times. With a much larger clone just one base away, this may be a read error. The CDR3 DNA is TGCGGCGCTAGAACCGGGACAGGAGGCTACGAGCAGTACTTC. It encodes CGARTGTGGYEQYF. This chain joins TRBV29-1 and TRBJ2-7, with 8 bases aligning to TRBD1. This CDR3 is built from 14 residues. In germline, CDR1 is SQVTM, CDR2 ANQGSEA.

The chain employs TRBV6-6 and TRBJ1-5, with D perhaps matching TRBD1 (5 bases). V lost 6 bases and J 4 bases, leaving 7 bases between the germline ends. Germline CDR1 MNHNY, CDR2 SVGAGI (reference sequence). The CDR3 is made up of 12 amino acids. The CDR3 sequence: CASRGPNQPQHF. DNA of the CDR3: TGTGCCAGCAGGGGACCGAATCAGCCCCAGCATTTT.

V usage is TRBV29-1 and J usage is TRBJ2-3, with TRBD2 matching 8 bases. Trimming removed 3 bases from V and 6 bases from J; junction bases left unmatched: 2. The CDR3 is made up of 12 amino acids. CDR1 SQVTM and CDR2 ANQGSEA come from the germline V gene. The CDR3: CSVDPGGDTQYF. In DNA, the CDR3 is TGCAGCGTTGACCCGGGAGGGGATACGCAGTATTTT.

A note on this clonotype: One base away lies a much larger clone, so this may be a sequencing read error. The V gene is TRBV29-1, the J gene TRBJ2-7, with D perhaps TRBD1 (5 bases). The CDR3 is made up of 12 amino acids. The germline V gene has CDR1 SQVTM and CDR2 ANQGSEA. CDR3 nucleotide sequence: TGCAGCGTTGGTGACAGTTTCTACGGGCAGTACTTC. Its protein product is CSVGDSFYGQYF.

The chain joins TRBV6-6 to TRBJ2-1; TRBD2 matches at 8 bases. Trimming at V came to 0 bases and at J to 4 bases, leaving 5 bases not matched to a gene. Germline V gives CDR1 MNHNY, CDR2 SVGAGI (reference sequence). The CDR3 extends over 16 amino acids. CDR3 nucleotide sequence: TGTGCCAGCAGTTACTCACCTAGCGGGTCATACAATGAGCAGTTCTTC. Protein sequence: CASSYSPSGSYNEQFF.

At least ten counts were recorded for this clonotype. The chain employs TRBV6-5 and TRBJ2-1; 12 bases are shared with TRBD2. The CDR3 covers 20 residues. The junction had 14 bases not matched to a gene; V was cut back by 0 bases and J by 5 bases. Germline V gene data show CDR1 as MNHEY and CDR2 as SVGAGI. The CDR3 here is CASSYSSGWRLAGVDNEQFF. The CDR3 DNA reads as TGTGCCAGCAGTTACTCAAGCGGATGGAGACTAGCGGGAGTTGACAATGAGCAGTTCTTC.

The chain is built from TRBV11-2 and TRBJ2-5, with 8 nucleotides matching TRBD1. V lost 3 bases and J lost 4; bases outside the gene matches: 7. In germline, CDR1 is SGHAT, CDR2 FQNNGV. The CDR3 has 15 amino acids. The CDR3 loop reads CASSFNTGGGETQYF. The CDR3 DNA reads TGTGCCAGCAGCTTTAATACAGGGGGTGGAGAGACCCAGTACTTC.

The chain joins TRBV5-1 to TRBJ2-1; TRBD2 matches 7 bases. Germline CDR1 and CDR2: SGHRS and YFSETQ. V lost 4 bases and J lost 8; bases outside the gene matches: 12. The CDR3 sequence is 15 residues long. The CDR3 here is CASSEGLENKDEQFF. The CDR3 coding sequence is TGCGCCAGCAGCGAAGGACTAGAGAATAAAGATGAGCAGTTCTTC.

This clonotype has a count of ten or more. The chain links TRBV10-3 to TRBJ1-2; D is ambiguous. Trimming left V 10 bases short and J 3 bases short, with 12 bases between. Per germline, CDR1 ENHRY and CDR2 SYGVKD. This CDR3 spans 12 amino acids. In nucleotides, the CDR3 is TGTGCCACCGAAGGGCGAGACTATGGCTACACCTTC. The encoded protein is CATEGRDYGYTF.

This clonotype was seen a handful of times. V usage is TRBV20-1 and J usage is TRBJ1-1; no clear D gene. Germline assignment: CDR1 DFQATT and CDR2 SNEGSKA (reference sequence). The CDR3 contains 11 residues. Trimming removed 4 bases from V and 3 bases from J, with 6 bases in between. The CDR3 region has the DNA TGCAGTGCTATCCGGGACACTGAAGCTTTCTTT. Protein sequence: CSAIRDTEAFF.

This clonotype has at least ten counts. This rearrangement joins TRBV2 to TRBJ2-4, with D unclear. With 1 base removed from V and 0 bases from J, the gap between germline ends came to 7 bases. CDR1 is SNHLY and CDR2 is FYNNEI in the germline V gene. The CDR3 covers 15 residues. CDR3 protein: CASSEEQLAKNIQYF. The CDR3 DNA reads TGTGCCAGCAGTGAAGAGCAGTTAGCCAAAAACATTCAGTACTTC.

The chain employs TRBV20-1 and TRBJ1-5, with 9 nucleotides matching TRBD1. Looked up from germline, CDR1 is DFQATT and CDR2 is SNEGSKA (reference sequence). V lost 5 bases to trimming and J lost 4 bases; unmatched junction nucleotides: 18. CDR3 length: 18 amino acids. CDR3: CSAGIGGQGRFGNQPQHF. CDR3 coding DNA: TGCAGTGCTGGCATCGGAGGACAGGGGAGATTCGGAAATCAGCCCCAGCATTTT.

Worth noting for this clonotype: A read error may explain this, as a much larger clone is one base away. The chain has TRBV7-6 and TRBJ2-1, with 8 bases fitting TRBD2. V lost 7 bases, J lost 10 bases, and 12 bases stayed unmatched. CDR1 and CDR2 from the germline V gene are SGHVS and FNYEAQ. CDR3 length: 14 amino acids. The CDR3 protein is CASKPSRGGYEQFF. CDR3 DNA: TGTGCCAGCAAGCCGAGTCGGGGGGGCTACGAGCAGTTCTTC.